One sample yielded the 18 T cell receptor beta chains listed below, sequenced in a study of post-analysis software for immune sequencing data. Study-wide points: The five TRBV segments detected at higher frequency in patients than in controls included TRBV5-6, TRBV5-1 and TRBV20-1.

No antigen has been assigned to these receptors. Carried by the TCR beta cDNA libraries were unique molecular identifiers. TCRdb redid the calling of the PCR reads with MiXCR, one entry per CDR3 protein. The table shows fewer than 550,000 distinct CDR3 sequences, with roughly 34% occurring only once. The sample comprised blood. The source is a girl aged 2-17 years with multiple sclerosis.

This clonotype was seen a handful of times. J is TRBJ1-1 and V is TRBV5-1, with a tentative D call TRBD1 (5 bases). The CDR3 has 14 residues. Trimming removed 1 base at V and 7 bases at J, with 14 bases between. Germline lookup yields CDR1 SGHRS and CDR2 YFSETQ. This CDR3 reads CASSLTAGADEAFF. In DNA form, the CDR3 reads TGCGCCAGCAGCTTGACGGCTGGGGCGGATGAAGCTTTCTTT.

This clonotype was detected a few times. V is TRBV29-1 and J is TRBJ1-2, with D perhaps TRBD1 (5 bases). The CDR3 covers 11 residues. The germline V gene has CDR1 SQVTM and CDR2 ANQGSEA. The V end lost 3 bases, the J end lost 6 bases, and 8 bases lay between the germline ends. DNA for the CDR3: TGCAGCGTTGATAGGGGCGATGGCTACACCTTC. It specifies CSVDRGDGYTF.

This chain joins TRBV7-8 and TRBJ2-1; maybe TRBD2 (7 bases). The J call may be mistaken, given a closer DNA end match to TRBJ2-7. The CDR3 runs 16 residues. Per the germline V gene, CDR1 is SGHVS and CDR2 is FQNEAQ. As DNA, the CDR3 is TGTGCCAGCAGCTTCACTACGGGGGGCGGCTACAATGAGCAGTACTTC. Translation gives CASSFTTGGGYNEQYF.

The rearrangement uses TRBV6-1 and TRBJ1-2; no clear D. Germline loops: CDR1 MNHNS, CDR2 SASEGT. The CDR3 sequence is 10 residues long. With 2 bases removed from V and 8 bases from J, the gap between germline ends came to 3 bases. For the CDR3, the DNA is TGTGCCAGCAGTGAACTCGGCTACACCTTC. It codes for CASSELGYTF.

The table lists this clonotype with a few counts. This rearrangement joins TRBV20-1 to TRBJ2-5, with TRBD2 identical over 10 bases. Germline V CDR1 and CDR2: DFQATT, SNEGSKA (reference sequence). The CDR3 covers 15 residues. With V trimmed by 4 bases and J by 5 bases, 10 bases remained unmatched. CDR3 loop: CSAKTPGTSDETQYF. DNA of the CDR3: TGCAGTGCTAAGACCCCCGGGACTAGCGATGAGACCCAGTACTTC.

CDR3 region: CASSLPLRLGLINTQYF. The CDR3 region has the DNA TGTGCCAGCAGCTTACCGCTTCGACTAGGGCTCATTAATACGCAGTATTTT. The chain carries TRBV7-9 and TRBJ2-3; a weak D match, TRBD2 (6 bases). Germline CDR1 and CDR2: SEHNR and FQNEAQ (reference sequence). The V and J ends lost 2 bases and 7 bases respectively, with 22 bases between them. This CDR3 spans 17 amino acids.

This clonotype came up a few times. The genes are TRBV4-1 and TRBJ2-1; no firm D call. This CDR3 is built from 14 residues. Looked up from germline, CDR1 is MGHRA and CDR2 is YSYEKL. V was shortened by 0 bases and J by 9 bases, with 12 bases between the two germline ends. The CDR3 DNA follows: TGCGCCAGCAGCCAAGAAGCCTACGACGGTGAGCAGTTCTTC. Translated, it gives CASSQEAYDGEQFF.

V is TRBV15 and J is TRBJ1-4, with 7 bases lining up with TRBD1. The CDR3 loop spans 15 amino acids. Germline CDR1 and CDR2: LNHNV and YYDKDF (reference sequence). The ends lost 0 bases at V and 7 bases at J; junction bases unmatched: 5. CDR3 in DNA: TGTGCCACCAGCAGAGATCCGAGGGGGCGTGAAAAACTGTTTTTT. Translated, it gives CATSRDPRGREKLFF.

The chain carries TRBV7-2 and TRBJ2-5, with unresolved D. The end of the DNA aligns better with TRBJ2-7, so the J call may be wrong. Germline V gives CDR1 SGHTA, CDR2 FQGNSA. The CDR3 totals 15 residues. The CDR3: CASSLVSRPSYEQYF. The CDR3 DNA follows: TGTGCCAGCAGCTTAGTCTCACGCCCTAGCTACGAGCAGTACTTC.

This clonotype was counted between two and nine times. A much larger clone sits a single nucleotide away, making a read error possible. This rearrangement joins TRBV29-1 to TRBJ1-1; tentatively, D is TRBD1 (6 bases). Germline CDR1 reads SQVTM; CDR2 reads ANQGSEA. The ends were cut back, 4 bases at V and 5 bases at J, with 17 bases in the middle. This CDR3 has 14 residues. Here the CDR3 reads CSVGWGASWTEAFF. The CDR3 DNA is TGCAGCGTTGGGTGGGGGGCCTCCTGGACTGAAGCTTTCTTT.

This chain joins TRBV10-2 and TRBJ2-7; possible D gene TRBD1, 5 bases. The CDR3 loop spans 12 amino acids. Trimming removed 7 bases at V and 5 bases at J, with 12 bases between. Germline V gene lookup returns CDR1 WSHSY and CDR2 SAAADI. This chain's CDR3 is CASTFVRDEQYF. The DNA of the CDR3 is TGCGCCAGCACATTCGTCAGGGACGAGCAGTACTTC.

As concerns this clonotype: Sequence at one end of the junction differs from germline and may be a read error. The genes are TRBV24-1 and TRBJ2-1; 12 nucleotides align to TRBD2. This CDR3 contains 16 residues. The V gene's germline CDR1 is KGHDR and CDR2 SFDVKD. The CDR3, as DNA: TGTGCCACCGGTGACCCCCCCGGGACTAGCGGGAATGAGCAGTTCTTC. This codes for CATGDPPGTSGNEQFF.

There are a few counts of this clonotype. V usage is TRBV11-2 and J usage is TRBJ2-5; 15 positions agree with TRBD2. V shed 1 base and J 5 bases; nucleotides not matched to a gene: 5. CDR3 length: 17 residues. Germline CDR1 is SGHAT and CDR2 is FQNNGV. CDR3 sequence reads: CASSLAWTSGGDETQYF. In DNA, the CDR3 is TGTGCCAGCAGCTTAGCTTGGACTAGCGGGGGGGATGAGACCCAGTACTTC.

This clonotype was observed a few times. The V call is TRBV5-1, the J call TRBJ2-7, with D uncertain. The DNA end lines up better with TRBJ2-5; the J call may be wrong. The CDR3 is 11 amino acids. Germline values: CDR1 SGHRS, CDR2 YFSETQ. CDR3 protein: CASSVTETQYF. CDR3 DNA sequence: TGCGCCAGCAGCGTGACAGAGACCCAGTACTTC.

This chain uses TRBV14 with TRBJ1-2, with TRBD1 as a possible D gene (6 bases). Germline loops: CDR1 SGHDN, CDR2 FVKESK. The CDR3 runs to 15 residues. Trimming took 0 bases from V and 4 from J, leaving 12 bases between them. This chain's CDR3 is CASSQEGQGFYGYTF. The CDR3 nucleotides are TGTGCCAGCAGCCAAGAGGGACAAGGCTTCTATGGCTACACCTTC.

The V and J genes are TRBV6-6 and TRBJ2-4; TRBD2 aligns across 12 bases. The assigned J gene may be wrong: the sequence end matches TRBJ2-5 better. The CDR3 totals 17 residues. CDR1 is MNHNY and CDR2 is SVGAGI in the germline V gene (reference sequence). CDR3 loop: CASSSPASGGAWETQYF. The CDR3 nucleotides read TGTGCCAGCAGTTCCCCAGCTAGCGGGGGGGCGTGGGAGACCCAGTACTTC.

This clonotype was counted many times. The chain recombines TRBV20-1 with TRBJ2-5; D not certain. Germline loops: CDR1 DFQATT, CDR2 SNEGSKA (reference sequence). Trimming cost V 2 bases and J 1 base, with 5 bases left between them. The CDR3 runs 12 residues. The CDR3 spells CSARLSQETQYF. The CDR3 DNA reads TGCAGTGCTAGACTCAGCCAAGAGACCCAGTACTTC.

As concerns this clonotype: A read error is possible here, since a much larger clone lies one base away. This sequence joins TRBV10-3 and TRBJ2-7; tentative D call: TRBD2 (5 bases). CDR3 length: 14 residues. Trimming cost V 0 bases and J 6 bases, with 12 bases left between them. The germline V gene has CDR1 ENHRY and CDR2 SYGVKD. CDR3 sequence reads: CAISESGREGEQYF. In DNA form, the CDR3 reads TGTGCCATCAGTGAGTCGGGAAGAGAGGGCGAGCAGTACTTC.